The present entry profiles one T cell receptor (beta chain) with its context. Its antigen is currently not known. Base qualities are not recorded, but no much larger clone differs from it by a single base. Each collaborating institution followed its own protocols to collect whole blood in K2EDTA tubes. Collaborator samples were shipped for TCRbeta analysis as frozen whole blood, isolated PBMCs, or DNA extracted from either sample type. V and J are trimmed by 0 bases and 8 bases, and the gene matches miss 6 bases of the junction. From a lookup of the germline V gene (reference sequence), CDR1 and CDR2 are LNHDA and SQIVND. There are 14 amino acids in the CDR3, from cysteine to phenylalanine inclusive. The only DNA kept is the CDR3, 42 bases in frame from the first base. The data stem from a study of blood T cell repertoires in COVID-19 (dated by TCRdb to about 2020). General notes on the study: The collaborator samples originated in the United States, Italy and Spain and spanned the acute and convalescent phases of COVID-19. The prospective study material was composed of cDNA or gDNA derived from T cells, B-cell-depleted T cells, or PBMCs. The dataset comprised deeply sampled blood TCRbeta repertoires from subjects exposed to, actively infected with, or recovered from COVID-19. The repertoires were made available in a free public database intended to serve as a resource for research on the immune response to SARS-CoV-2. Samples came from the ongoing ImmuneRACE study (first 160 participants) plus 1,254 subjects from 6 global collaborators. A de-identified subject ID, COVID-19 status, age in years and sex were almost always included in the sample metadata. HLA class I and class II types, where available, came from metadata supplied by the sample provider rather than from assay-based typing.

TCRbeta CDR3 regions were amplified from genomic DNA by means of the immunoSEQ Assay, a bias-controlled multiplex PCR. The original methods were these. The number of nucleated cells in each sample was estimated from the amplification of reference gene primers within the assay. Sequence reads were collapsed and filtered to measure the absolute abundance of every unique TCRbeta CDR3 rearrangement. For each sample, productive Simpson clonality was calculated as the square root of Simpson's diversity index over productive rearrangements. TCRdb's version of the immuneACCESS table is confined to in-frame rearrangements and falls short of the full clone set. An unresolved V gene accounts for under half of the shortfall where checked; the remainder is of unknown origin. Clone size and V and J calls were adopted from that table, with D and trimming inferred from the DNA. The sample records approximately 50,000 clones, about 84% of which are singletons. The ten largest clones take up 20% to 25% of the sample.

Beyond this particular receptor, the publication reports: The quantity of clinical and demographic metadata differed by source and by participant and was supplied without curation.

This TCR was sampled from a woman older than 75 with acute or convalescent COVID-19. Sequenced: peripheral blood. In this chain, TRBV19 is recombined with TRBJ1-1, with TRBD1 matching 7 junction bases. Here the CDR3 is given as CASSIDYTGVEAFF. The nucleotide sequence reads TGTGCCAGTAGTATAGATTATACAGGGGTAGAAGCTTTCTTT.